This entry concerns a single TCR beta chain. Its cognate antigen has yet to be identified. The input lacks base qualities; no much larger clone sits a single base away. The CDR3 regions of human TCRbeta chains were subjected to immunosequencing. As for how the authors treated the data: Repertoire TCRs were checked for matches against a reference library of SARS-CoV-2-specific TCRs that had been generated using the MIRA antigen-specificity platform. Breadth was defined as the fraction of unique TCRs that were SARS-CoV-2-associated, and depth was defined as the fraction of total T cells that were SARS-CoV-2-associated. Using the MIRA data, every spike-specific TCR was mapped to the spike region that the TCR reacted to and assigned to either a CD4 or a CD8 class. Log10-transformed breadth and depth values were compared by one-way ANOVA with Sidak's multiple comparisons tests. TCRdb limited this immuneACCESS table to in-frame rearrangements with V and J called. A share of clones is missing; checked studies link under half to unresolved V genes, and the rest is unexplained. For V, J and clone size, that table is used; D and trimming come from the DNA. This sample lists 130,000 or so clones; 85% to 95% were detected once. 0.7% to 1% of the sample rests with the top ten.

The data derive from a study of T cell responses to AZD1222 COVID-19 vaccine (dated by TCRdb to the early 2020s). About the investigation overall: A total of just over 230 trial participants underwent TCR sequencing, of whom nearly 210 had received two doses of AZD1222 and about 25 had received two doses of the MenACWY control vaccine. Trial participants were enrolled into age subgroups of 18-55, 56-69 and 70-plus years, which contained about 160, 30 and 59 TCR-sequenced participants, respectively.

Findings and caveats that apply to the study as a whole: Participants were mostly white British, with more females than males. The authors suggested clonal diversity may have been underestimated. The vaccine-associated CD4 TCRs covered the entire spike protein, and the dominant responses fell in regions 160-218 and 743-854. Conclusions about previously exposed vaccinees were limited because only six AZD1222 recipients were SARS-CoV-2 seropositive at baseline. Spike-specific TCR breadth and depth rose significantly after two AZD1222 doses compared with day 0 and with MenACWY recipients. In the small 56-69-year group, the increase in depth fell short of significance, most likely because of low power. Because no samples from the day 14 peak response were available, repertoires could be characterized only after the peak T cell response. Reportedly, almost half of the unique spike-specific TCRs recognized epitopes lying outside the regions that are mutated in the B.1.351 and B.1.1.7 variants.

This specimen's time point label, per the study, means: baseline before first vaccination. The treatment or condition label of this sample denotes: meningococcal conjugate vaccine given as trial control. Vaccinee samples came from UK trials COV001 and COV002, including a single-blind randomized controlled phase 2/3 trial of AZD1222 (ChAdOx1 nCoV-19) in healthy adults. For TCRbeta chain sequencing, PBMC samples from trial participants were taken at day 0 and at day 28 after the second dose. The CDR3 numbers 14 residues from cysteine through phenylalanine. This entry keeps only the CDR3 DNA: 42 bases, framed from base 1. V drops 1 base and J drops 14 bases, leaving 20 bases in between. In the germline V gene, CDR1 corresponds to SGHTA and CDR2 to FQGNSA.

The origin of this receptor is an adult in good health. The starting material was peripheral blood, obtained on day 0 of MenACWY control vaccination. The chain couples TRBV7-2 to TRBJ1-1; a weak D assignment points to TRBD1 (6 bases agree). The CDR3 reads as follows: CASSLDQGSRVWFF. The nucleotides read TGTGCCAGCAGCTTAGATCAGGGGTCGAGGGTATGGTTCTTT.